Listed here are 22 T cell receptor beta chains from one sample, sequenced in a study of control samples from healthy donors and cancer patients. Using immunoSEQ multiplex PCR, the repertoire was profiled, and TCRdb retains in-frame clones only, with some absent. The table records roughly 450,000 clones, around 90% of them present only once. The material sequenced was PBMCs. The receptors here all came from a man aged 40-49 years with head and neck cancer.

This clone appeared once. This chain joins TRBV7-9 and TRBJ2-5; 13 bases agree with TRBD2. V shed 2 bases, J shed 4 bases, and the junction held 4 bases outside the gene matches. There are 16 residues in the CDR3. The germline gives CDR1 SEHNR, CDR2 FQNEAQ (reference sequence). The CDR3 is CASSLRRTSGRETQYF. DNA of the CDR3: TGTGCCAGCAGCTTAAGGCGGACTAGCGGGAGAGAGACCCAGTACTTC.

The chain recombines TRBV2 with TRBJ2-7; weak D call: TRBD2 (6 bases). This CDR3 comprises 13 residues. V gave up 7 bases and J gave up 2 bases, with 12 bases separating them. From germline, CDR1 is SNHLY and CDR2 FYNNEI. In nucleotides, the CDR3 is TGTGCCAGCATTGGCGGGGAGACCTACGAGCAGTACTTC. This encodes CASIGGETYEQYF.

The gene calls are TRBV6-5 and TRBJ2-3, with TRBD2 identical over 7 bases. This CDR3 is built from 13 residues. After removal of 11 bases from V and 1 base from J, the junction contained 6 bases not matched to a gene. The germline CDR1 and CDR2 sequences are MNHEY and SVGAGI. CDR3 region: CAGGGQGTDTQYF. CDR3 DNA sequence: TGTGCCGGGGGAGGGCAGGGCACAGATACGCAGTATTTT.

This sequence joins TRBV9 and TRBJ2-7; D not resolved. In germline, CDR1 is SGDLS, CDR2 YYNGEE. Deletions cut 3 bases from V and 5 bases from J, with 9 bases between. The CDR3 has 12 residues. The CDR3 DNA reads TGTGCCAGCAGCGGACCGGACCACGAGCAGTACTTC. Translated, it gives CASSGPDHEQYF.

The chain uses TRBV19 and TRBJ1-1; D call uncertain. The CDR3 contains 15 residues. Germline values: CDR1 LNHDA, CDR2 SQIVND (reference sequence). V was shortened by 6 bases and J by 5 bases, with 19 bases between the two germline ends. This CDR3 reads CASRSRPLGLTEAFF. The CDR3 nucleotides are TGTGCCAGTAGGAGCCGGCCCCTTGGCCTTACTGAAGCTTTCTTT.

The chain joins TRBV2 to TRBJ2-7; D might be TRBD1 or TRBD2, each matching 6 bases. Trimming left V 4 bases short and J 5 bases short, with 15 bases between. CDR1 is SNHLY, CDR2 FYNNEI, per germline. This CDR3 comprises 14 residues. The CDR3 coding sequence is TGTGCCAGCAGTGGGGCCACGAGGGGGGACGAGCAGTACTTC. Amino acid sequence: CASSGATRGDEQYF.

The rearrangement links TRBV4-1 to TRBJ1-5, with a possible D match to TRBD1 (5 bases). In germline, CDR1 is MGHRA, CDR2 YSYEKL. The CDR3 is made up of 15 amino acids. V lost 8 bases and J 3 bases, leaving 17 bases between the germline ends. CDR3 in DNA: TGCGCCAGCCGAGGAGCAGGGAACTTCAATCAGCCCCAGCATTTT. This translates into CASRGAGNFNQPQHF.

The CDR3 is CASSLYRATNEKLFF. CDR3 nucleotide sequence: TGTGCCAGCAGCTTATACAGGGCAACTAATGAAAAACTGTTTTTT. The chain is built from TRBV7-2 and TRBJ1-4; possibly TRBD1 for D (6 bases). Trimming shortened V by 2 bases and J by 0 bases, and 7 bases separated the two germline ends. The germline V gene has CDR1 SGHTA and CDR2 FQGNSA. The CDR3 is 15 amino acids. The full variable domain, with the rest looked up from reference TRBV7-2 and TRBJ1-4, is GAGVSQSPSNKVTEKGKDVELRCDPISGHTALYWYRQSLGQGLEFLIYFQGNSAPDKSGLPSDRFSAERTGGSVSTLTIQRTQQEDSAVYLCASSLYRATNEKLFFGSGTQLSVL.

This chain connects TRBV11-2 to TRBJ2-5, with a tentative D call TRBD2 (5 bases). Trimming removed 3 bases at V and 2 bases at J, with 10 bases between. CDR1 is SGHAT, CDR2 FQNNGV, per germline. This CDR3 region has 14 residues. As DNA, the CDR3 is TGTGCCAGCAGCTTGGGCGGGCTGCAAGAGACCCAGTACTTC. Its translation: CASSLGGLQETQYF.

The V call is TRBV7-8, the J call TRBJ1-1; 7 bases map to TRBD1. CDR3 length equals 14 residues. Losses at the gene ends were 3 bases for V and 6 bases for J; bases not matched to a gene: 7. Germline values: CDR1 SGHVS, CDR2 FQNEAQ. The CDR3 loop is CASSFTGAIAEAFF. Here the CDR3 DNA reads TGTGCCAGCAGCTTTACAGGGGCGATTGCTGAAGCTTTCTTT.

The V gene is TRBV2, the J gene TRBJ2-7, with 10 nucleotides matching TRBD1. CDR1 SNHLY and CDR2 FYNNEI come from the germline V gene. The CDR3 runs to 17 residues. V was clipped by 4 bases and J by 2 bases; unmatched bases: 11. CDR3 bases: TGTGCCAGCAGTGGCACTCCCCCAGGGACAGGGGCCTACGAGCAGTACTTC. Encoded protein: CASSGTPPGTGAYEQYF.

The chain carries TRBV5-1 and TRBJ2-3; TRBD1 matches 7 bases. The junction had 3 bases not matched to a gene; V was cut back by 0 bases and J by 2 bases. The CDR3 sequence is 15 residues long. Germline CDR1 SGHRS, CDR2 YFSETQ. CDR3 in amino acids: CASSLEGQITDTQYF. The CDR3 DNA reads TGCGCCAGCAGCTTGGAGGGACAGATCACAGATACGCAGTATTTT.

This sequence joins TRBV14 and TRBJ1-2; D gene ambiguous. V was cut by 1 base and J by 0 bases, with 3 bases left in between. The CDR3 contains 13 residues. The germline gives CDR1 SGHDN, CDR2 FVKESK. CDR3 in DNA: TGTGCCAGCAGCCAAGGAGCTAACTATGGCTACACCTTC. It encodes CASSQGANYGYTF.

In nucleotides, the CDR3 is TGTGCCAGTAGGAACCCGGGGTACCGGGCAGGGACTGAAGCTTTCTTT. This codes for CASRNPGYRAGTEAFF. This chain links TRBV19 with TRBJ1-1; D may be TRBD1 (5 bases). V lost 6 bases and J lost 5, with 22 bases in between. The CDR3 runs 16 residues. Germline V lookup: CDR1 LNHDA, CDR2 SQIVND (reference sequence). The full variable domain, completed using reference TRBV19 and TRBJ1-1, is DGGITQSPKYLFRKEGQNVTLSCEQNLNHDAMYWYRQDPGQGLRLIYYSQIVNDFQKGDIAEGYSVSREKKESFPLTVTSAQKNPTAFYLCASRNPGYRAGTEAFFGQGTRLTVV.

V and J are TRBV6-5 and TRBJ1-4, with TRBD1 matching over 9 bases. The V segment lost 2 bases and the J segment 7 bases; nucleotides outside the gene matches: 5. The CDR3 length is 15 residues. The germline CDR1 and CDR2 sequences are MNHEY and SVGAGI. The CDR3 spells CASSYGTGNTEKLFF. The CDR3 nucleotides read TGTGCCAGCAGTTACGGGACAGGGAACACTGAAAAACTGTTTTTT.

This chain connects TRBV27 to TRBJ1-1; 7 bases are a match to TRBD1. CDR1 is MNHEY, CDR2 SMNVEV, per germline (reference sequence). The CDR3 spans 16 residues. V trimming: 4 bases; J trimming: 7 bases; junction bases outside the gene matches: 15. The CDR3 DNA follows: TGTGCCAGCAGTTCCGAACTCCGGGACAGAGTATATGAAGCTTTCTTT. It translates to CASSSELRDRVYEAFF.

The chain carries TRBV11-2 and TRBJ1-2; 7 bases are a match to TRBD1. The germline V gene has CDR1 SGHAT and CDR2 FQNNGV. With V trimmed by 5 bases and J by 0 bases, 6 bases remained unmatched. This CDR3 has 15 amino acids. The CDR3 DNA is TGTGCCAGCAGCAGGACAGGAAGCCCTAACTATGGCTACACCTTC. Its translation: CASSRTGSPNYGYTF. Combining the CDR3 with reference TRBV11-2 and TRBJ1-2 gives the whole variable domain EAGVAQSPRYKIIEKRQSVAFWCNPISGHATLYWYQQILGQGPKLLIQFQNNGVVDDSQLPKDRFSAERLKGVDSTLKIQPAKLEDSAVYLCASSRTGSPNYGYTFGSGTRLTVV.

The CDR3 region has the DNA TGTGCCAGCAGTAGGACAGGGCCGGGATACCAAGAGACCCAGTACTTC. This translates into CASSRTGPGYQETQYF. The chain has TRBV27 and TRBJ2-5; 8 bases are a match to TRBD1. This CDR3 spans 16 amino acids. Trimming removed 5 bases from V and 0 bases from J; junction bases left unmatched: 8. Germline V gene sequence: CDR1 MNHEY, CDR2 SMNVEV (reference sequence).

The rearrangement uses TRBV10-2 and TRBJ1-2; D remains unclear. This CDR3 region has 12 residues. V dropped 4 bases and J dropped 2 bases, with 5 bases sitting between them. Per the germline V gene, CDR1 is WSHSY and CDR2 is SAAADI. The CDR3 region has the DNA TGCGCCAGCAGTGGAGGGAACTATGGCTACACCTTC. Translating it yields CASSGGNYGYTF.

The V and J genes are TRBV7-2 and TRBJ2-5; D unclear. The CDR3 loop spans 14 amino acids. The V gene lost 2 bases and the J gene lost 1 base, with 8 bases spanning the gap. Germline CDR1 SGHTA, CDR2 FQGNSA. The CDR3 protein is CASSLRSLQETQYF. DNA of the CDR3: TGTGCCAGCAGCTTACGGAGTCTCCAAGAGACCCAGTACTTC.

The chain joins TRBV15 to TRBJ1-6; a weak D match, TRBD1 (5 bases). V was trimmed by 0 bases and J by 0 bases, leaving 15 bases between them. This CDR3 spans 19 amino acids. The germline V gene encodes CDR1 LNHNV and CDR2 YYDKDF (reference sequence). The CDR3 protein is CATSRDKTALSSYNSPLHF. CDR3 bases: TGTGCCACCAGCAGAGACAAGACAGCACTGAGCTCCTATAATTCACCCCTCCACTTT.

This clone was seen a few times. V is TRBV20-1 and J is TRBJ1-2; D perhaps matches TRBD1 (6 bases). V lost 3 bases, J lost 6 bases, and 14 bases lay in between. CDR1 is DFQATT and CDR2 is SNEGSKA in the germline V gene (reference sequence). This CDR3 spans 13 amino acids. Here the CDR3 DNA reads TGCAGTGCTAGTTCCCGGGACACTGATGGCTACACCTTC. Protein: CSASSRDTDGYTF.